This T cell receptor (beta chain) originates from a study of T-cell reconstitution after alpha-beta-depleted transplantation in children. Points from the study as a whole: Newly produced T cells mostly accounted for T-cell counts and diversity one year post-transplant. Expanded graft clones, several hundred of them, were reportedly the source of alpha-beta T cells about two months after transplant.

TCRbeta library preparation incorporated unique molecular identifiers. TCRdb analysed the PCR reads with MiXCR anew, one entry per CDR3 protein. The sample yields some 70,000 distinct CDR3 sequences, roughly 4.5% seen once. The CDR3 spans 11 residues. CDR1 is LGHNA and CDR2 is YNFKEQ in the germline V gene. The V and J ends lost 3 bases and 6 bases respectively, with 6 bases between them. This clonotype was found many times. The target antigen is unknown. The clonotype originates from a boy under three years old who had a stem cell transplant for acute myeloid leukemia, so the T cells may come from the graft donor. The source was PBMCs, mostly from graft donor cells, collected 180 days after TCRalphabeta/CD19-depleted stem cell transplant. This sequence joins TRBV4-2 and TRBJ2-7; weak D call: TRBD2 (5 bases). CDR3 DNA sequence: TGTGCCAGCAGCCAGGGGAGCGAGCAGTACTTC. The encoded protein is CASSQGSEQYF.